This paragraph reports one T cell receptor (beta chain). This clonotype was seen at least ten times. Which antigen it targets is not known. No base qualities exist here, and no much larger clone lies one base off it. The CDR3, cysteine through phenylalanine, is 15 amino acids long. The retained sequence is limited to the CDR3, 45 bases, with the frame set at the first base. Compared with germline, V lacks 5 bases and J lacks 3 bases; bases without a gene match: 4. This sample was taken from a study of patients with pleural tuberculosis (dated by TCRdb to the mid-2010s). These reads were obtained on an Illumina Genome Analyzer IIx. TCRdb handled the public reads itself, with Q25 trimming in fastp and clone calling in MiXCR, and kept productive beta chains. Every entry covers one CDR3 protein and lists the most common genes and DNA from its rows. In this sample the table shows around 50,000 distinct CDR3 sequences, about 7.3% of which occur a single time. Roughly 15% of the sample rests with the top ten.

The clonotype was recovered from a human donor with pleural tuberculosis. The rearrangement joined TRBV12-3 or TRBV12-4 to TRBJ2-3; the junction holds 11 bases that match TRBD1. CDR3 loop: CASSKDRGRTDTQYF. DNA sequence: TGTGCCAGCAGTAAGGACAGGGGGCGGACAGATACGCAGTATTTT.